This T cell receptor beta chain was sequenced in a study of ipilimumab plus nivolumab after autologous stem cell transplantation. Background on the study: DLBCL patients had primary refractory or relapsed disease. Study findings and constraints: Per the authors, repertoire, Treg and microbiota data justify further study.

Checkpoint therapy with ipilimumab 1 mg/kg began 14 to 28 days after transplant. Dosing: nivolumab 3 mg/kg IV, weeks 1, 4, 7, 10, then every two weeks to week 26. Notes on this clone: Its target is not known.

The CDR3 is 13 residues long. Per germline, CDR1 SNHLY and CDR2 FYNNEI. V dropped 10 bases and J dropped 2 bases, with 12 bases sitting between them. Sequencing used immunoSEQ multiplex PCR; TCRdb keeps in-frame clones, though not all of them. The repertoire holds tens of thousands of clones, with 83% as singletons. The chain has TRBV2 and TRBJ2-1; D is ambiguous. Here the sequenced sample was PBMCs, taken in a trial of ipilimumab plus nivolumab as post-transplant consolidation. The TCR was taken from a male donor with diffuse large B-cell lymphoma. CDR3 in amino acids: CATRARTYNEQFF. CDR3 coding DNA: TGTGCCACTCGCGCGCGGACCTACAATGAGCAGTTCTTC.